The next 27 T cell receptor beta chains were all read from a single sample in a study of T-cell reconstitution after alpha-beta-depleted transplantation in children. Library preparation (for TCRbeta) was performed with unique molecular identifiers. A single record per CDR3 protein comes from TCRdb applying MiXCR to the PCR reads. This sample carries 230,000 or so distinct CDR3 sequences, about 8.8% of them seen once, and the ten largest clones take 5.1%. The sequencing used PBMCs from the stem cell graft donor, collected from the stem cell graft. The receptors come from a human donor who donated a stem cell graft to a child with SCID.

This clonotype appeared many times. V is TRBV5-1 and J is TRBJ1-6, with D unclear. The V end was cut by 2 bases, the J end by 0 bases, with 6 bases between. The length of the CDR3 is 15 residues. The germline gives CDR1 SGHRS, CDR2 YFSETQ. The CDR3 bases are TGCGCCAGCAGCTTCTCAAGCTCCTATAATTCACCCCTCCACTTT. It translates to CASSFSSSYNSPLHF.

This clonotype was detected many times. The chain couples TRBV4-2 to TRBJ2-7; D is undetermined. This CDR3 is 13 amino acids long. V dropped 3 bases and J dropped 0 bases, with 6 bases sitting between them. CDR1 and CDR2 from the germline V gene are LGHNA and YNFKEQ. CDR3 in amino acids: CASSQGSSYEQYF. The CDR3 DNA reads TGTGCCAGCAGCCAGGGCAGCTCCTACGAGCAGTACTTC.

This clonotype was counted at least ten times. This chain links TRBV2 with TRBJ2-1; D could derive from TRBD1 or TRBD2 (5 bases each). The CDR3 has 16 amino acids. Germline CDR1 and CDR2: SNHLY and FYNNEI. The V and J ends lost 6 bases and 2 bases respectively, with 17 bases between them. DNA of the CDR3: TGTGCCAGCAGCTCGCTCGGGGACGTAACCTACAATGAGCAGTTCTTC. Protein product: CASSSLGDVTYNEQFF.

The sample holds many counts of this clonotype. The chain links TRBV7-2 to TRBJ1-1, with a weak D call TRBD1 (5 bases). V was shortened by 5 bases and J by 0 bases, with 10 bases between the two germline ends. Germline V CDR1 and CDR2: SGHTA, FQGNSA. The CDR3 covers 14 residues. The CDR3 DNA follows: TGTGCCAGCAGCCAGGACACCTTGAACACTGAAGCTTTCTTT. Its translation is CASSQDTLNTEAFF.

This clonotype came up many times. The chain links TRBV28 to TRBJ1-1, with TRBD1 matching over 7 bases. The CDR3 length is 15 residues. Trimming removed 1 base from V and 6 bases from J; junction bases left unmatched: 8. Germline loops: CDR1 MDHEN, CDR2 SYDVKM. CDR3 in amino acids: CASSLLQGSGAEAFF. The DNA of the CDR3 is TGTGCCAGCAGTTTATTACAGGGGAGTGGGGCTGAAGCTTTCTTT.

V and J are TRBV21-1 and TRBJ2-7; the tabulated D call, TRBD1, remains unverified against the DNA. TRBV21-1 has pseudogene status. CDR3 size: 14 residues. The CDR3 nucleotides read TGTGCCAGCAGCATGCCGGGTGTGAGATACGAGCAGTACTTC. It encodes CASSMPGVRYEQYF.

This clonotype was observed a few times. A single base separates this from a much larger clone, so it may be a read error. This CDR3 is CASSPGTPGMQGDTF. CDR3 DNA sequence: TGTGCCAGCAGCCCGGGGACGCCCGGGATGCAAGGCGACACCTTC. This chain joins TRBV7-8 and TRBJ1-2; a possible D gene is TRBD1 (5 bases). The CDR3 extends over 15 amino acids. The V end lost 5 bases, the J end lost 12 bases, and 25 bases lay between the germline ends. Germline V gene sequence: CDR1 SGHVS, CDR2 FQNEAQ. Complete variable domain (other parts from reference TRBV7-8 and TRBJ1-2): GAGVSQSPRYKVAKRGQDVALRCDPISGHVSLFWYQQALGQGPEFLTYFQNEAQLDKSGLPSDRFFAERPEGSVSTLKIQRTQQEDSAVYLCASSPGTPGMQGDTFGSGTRLTVV.

This clonotype occurred many times. In DNA, the CDR3 is TGCAGTGCTACCGGGGTGAACGAAGCTTTCTTT. It translates to CSATGVNEAFF. The chain recombines TRBV20-1 with TRBJ1-1; D uncertain. Germline assignment: CDR1 DFQATT and CDR2 SNEGSKA (reference sequence). V lost 4 bases and J lost 8, with 11 bases in between. This CDR3 is 11 amino acids long.

This clonotype has a count of ten or more. The rearrangement links TRBV5-1 to TRBJ1-1; TRBD1 agrees at 8 bases. Trimming cost V 5 bases and J 1 base; bases outside gene matches: 7. Germline CDR1 is SGHRS and CDR2 is YFSETQ. This CDR3 is built from 15 residues. The CDR3: CASSTRTGSNTEAFF. CDR3 DNA sequence: TGCGCCAGCAGTACTAGGACAGGGTCGAACACTGAAGCTTTCTTT.

The sample holds many counts of this clonotype. The rearrangement links TRBV12-3 or TRBV12-4 to TRBJ2-3; D perhaps matches TRBD2 (5 bases). The CDR3 covers 14 residues. Trimming took 5 bases from V and 3 from J, leaving 12 bases between them. CDR3 in DNA: TGTGCCAGCAGTCCCGGGATTCGGACAGATACGCAGTATTTT. It yields the protein CASSPGIRTDTQYF.

This clonotype has at least ten counts. This chain uses TRBV20-1 with TRBJ1-5, with D possibly TRBD1 on 5 matching bases. V was cut by 7 bases and J by 0 bases, with 10 bases left in between. Germline-derived CDR1 and CDR2 are DFQATT and SNEGSKA (reference sequence). The CDR3 loop spans 13 amino acids. The CDR3 loop is CSVAGISNQPQHF. The CDR3 DNA reads as TGCAGTGTTGCAGGGATTAGCAATCAGCCCCAGCATTTT.

Only a few counts were recorded for this clonotype. V gene TRBV7-9 combines with J gene TRBJ2-7; 11 positions match TRBD2. Germline V lookup: CDR1 SEHNR, CDR2 FQNEAQ (reference sequence). V was pared by 3 bases and J by 2 bases, with 3 bases of the junction left unmatched. CDR3 length equals 15 residues. The CDR3 loop is CASSFSGGDTYEQYF. CDR3 coding DNA: TGTGCCAGCAGCTTTAGCGGGGGGGATACCTACGAGCAGTACTTC.

There are a few counts of this clonotype. V and J are TRBV5-1 and TRBJ1-2; weak D call: TRBD1 (5 bases). The CDR3 is made up of 15 amino acids. The germline CDR1 and CDR2 sequences are SGHRS and YFSETQ. The V and J ends lost 6 bases and 7 bases respectively, with 22 bases between them. CDR3 sequence (DNA): TGCGCCAGCACCCCCCGGGGGGACGGACCCCTTGGCTACACCTTC. Encoded protein: CASTPRGDGPLGYTF.

This clonotype was found a few times. This chain links TRBV4-3 with TRBJ2-3; D may correspond to TRBD1 or TRBD2 (6 bases each). V dropped 1 base and J dropped 0 bases, with 11 bases sitting between them. CDR1 LGHNA and CDR2 YSLEER come from the germline V gene. The CDR3 totals 16 residues. In DNA form, the CDR3 reads TGCGCCAGCAGCCAAGGCGGGACACCTAGCACAGATACGCAGTATTTT. Residues: CASSQGGTPSTDTQYF.

In this sample, this clonotype turned up many times. The chain recombines TRBV11-2 with TRBJ1-2, with D maybe TRBD1 (5 bases). The CDR3 extends over 16 amino acids. Deletions cut 1 base from V and 3 bases from J, with 15 bases between. Germline values: CDR1 SGHAT, CDR2 FQNNGV. The CDR3 DNA reads as TGTGCCAGCAGCTTAGGGGGCAAGACAGTCTACTATGGCTACACCTTC. Translating gives CASSLGGKTVYYGYTF.

This clonotype appeared many times. The chain is built from TRBV3-1 and TRBJ1-4; 11 bases map to TRBD1. V lost 2 bases to trimming and J lost 5 bases; unmatched junction nucleotides: 4. Germline V gene sequence: CDR1 LGHDT, CDR2 YNNKEL (reference sequence). This CDR3 is 16 amino acids long. The CDR3 DNA sequence: TGTGCCAGCAGCCAATGGGACAGGGGGAAGAATGAAAAACTGTTTTTT. Translated, it gives CASSQWDRGKNEKLFF.

Many counts were recorded for this clonotype. The chain combines TRBV29-1 with TRBJ2-7; 10 nucleotides line up with TRBD1. Germline V gene sequence: CDR1 SQVTM, CDR2 ANQGSEA. The CDR3 runs to 13 residues. J gave up 5 bases and V 2 bases, and 3 bases lay outside the gene matches. The CDR3: CSVERGQGNEQYF. The CDR3 DNA reads as TGCAGCGTTGAACGGGGACAGGGGAACGAGCAGTACTTC.

This clonotype has at least ten counts. The chain carries TRBV5-1 and TRBJ1-1, with D perhaps matching TRBD1 (5 bases). The CDR3 sequence is 17 residues long. The germline V gene has CDR1 SGHRS and CDR2 YFSETQ. V was pared by 4 bases and J by 0 bases, with 19 bases between. CDR3 in DNA: TGCGCCAGCAGCCCCACCCCCGGGGCCTACATGAACACTGAAGCTTTCTTT. It translates to CASSPTPGAYMNTEAFF.

This clonotype was detected ten times or more. This rearrangement joins TRBV5-1 to TRBJ2-1; 7 positions match TRBD1. Germline CDR1 SGHRS, CDR2 YFSETQ. There are 18 residues in the CDR3. V lost 5 bases and J lost 6; bases outside the gene matches: 20. Here the CDR3 reads CASSLFDTWTGRGNEQFF. CDR3 nucleotides: TGCGCCAGCAGTCTCTTTGACACATGGACAGGAAGGGGCAATGAGCAGTTCTTC.

This clonotype appeared many times. The chain uses TRBV27 and TRBJ1-5; D gene unclear. CDR3 size: 15 residues. Germline V gene lookup returns CDR1 MNHEY and CDR2 SMNVEV (reference sequence). The V end lost 2 bases, the J end lost 6 bases, and 14 bases lay between the germline ends. The CDR3 sequence: CASSLRRQDGQPQHF. The DNA for the CDR3 is TGTGCCAGCAGTTTACGGAGGCAGGATGGTCAGCCCCAGCATTTT.

The sample holds many counts of this clonotype. The V call is TRBV29-1, the J call TRBJ1-5; D is perhaps TRBD1 (5 bases). The length of the CDR3 is 13 residues. The germline CDR1 and CDR2 sequences are SQVTM and ANQGSEA. Trimming removed 4 bases at V and 9 bases at J, with 16 bases between. The CDR3 DNA reads TGCAGCGTTGGTCTGGGCCCCGGGGGGCCCCAGCATTTT. Translation gives CSVGLGPGGPQHF.

About this clonotype: Since a much larger clone is just one base distant, this may be a read error. V is TRBV7-2 and J is TRBJ1-1; D unclear. This CDR3 region has 16 residues. CDR1 is SGHTA, CDR2 FQGNSA, per germline. CDR3 DNA sequence: TGTGCCAGCAGCAGTCGGCCGACGGGTGGTGACACTGAAGCTCTCTTT. It is translated as CASSSRPTGGDTEALF.

This clonotype came up many times. This chain links TRBV20-1 with TRBJ1-4; TRBD1 might be the D (5 bases). Germline-derived CDR1 and CDR2 are DFQATT and SNEGSKA (reference sequence). This CDR3 is 14 amino acids long. Trimming took 3 bases from V and 5 from J, leaving 13 bases between them. The CDR3 sequence is CSARGGLLNEKLFF. In DNA form, the CDR3 reads TGCAGTGCTAGGGGGGGACTCTTGAATGAAAAACTGTTTTTT.

This clonotype was found many times. The chain links TRBV6-5 to TRBJ1-1; D possibly corresponds to TRBD1 (5 bases). V gave up 6 bases and J gave up 0 bases, with 14 bases separating them. The CDR3 runs 15 residues. From germline, CDR1 is MNHEY and CDR2 SVGAGI. CDR3 bases: TGTGCCAGCAGGTATAGACAGCTCATGAACACTGAAGCTTTCTTT. This translates into CASRYRQLMNTEAFF.

This clonotype was observed many times. The chain joins TRBV7-2 to TRBJ2-2; possibly TRBD1 for D (5 bases). The CDR3 is 14 amino acids. V was shortened by 5 bases and J by 7 bases, with 14 bases between the two germline ends. Per germline, CDR1 SGHTA and CDR2 FQGNSA. The CDR3 coding sequence is TGTGCCAGCAGCCCACTGCAGGGCGTCGGGGAGCTGTTTTTT. The encoded protein is CASSPLQGVGELFF.

This clonotype showed up many times. The chain uses TRBV9 and TRBJ1-1; D is uncertain. This CDR3 region has 13 residues. V was trimmed by 1 base and J by 1 base, leaving 5 bases between them. The V gene's germline CDR1 is SGDLS and CDR2 YYNGEE. The CDR3 loop is CASSVHTNTEAFF. In nucleotides, the CDR3 is TGTGCCAGCAGCGTACACACGAACACTGAAGCTTTCTTT.

This clonotype has ten or more counts. The chain is built from TRBV6-1 and TRBJ2-2; possibly TRBD2 for D (6 bases). Germline CDR1 is MNHNS and CDR2 is SASEGT. There are 14 residues in the CDR3. V was pared by 7 bases and J by 8 bases, with 17 bases between. The CDR3 DNA is TGTGCCAGCACTCCGGGCGGGGTGGTGGGGGAGCTGTTTTTT. Translating gives CASTPGGVVGELFF.